The sequence of this T cell receptor (beta chain) was determined in a study of blood T cell repertoires in COVID-19. Study background: Acute-phase and convalescent COVID-19 samples originated in the United States, Italy and Spain. The cDNA or gDNA used as material had been derived from T cells, B-cell-depleted T cells, or PBMCs.

The authors' processing: Estimation of nucleated cell counts was performed using reference gene primer amplification. Assay used: immunoSEQ multiplex PCR; TCRdb lists only in-frame clones, some missing. The V and J calls and the clone size are those of that table, but D and trimming were determined from the DNA. The sample has under 250,000 clones, roughly 88% seen once; the top ten hold about 5.4%. Seattle-derived patients entered the study during active infection and were followed longitudinally. This receptor was obtained from a woman older than 75 with COVID-19, enrolled during active disease. Sequencing was performed on peripheral blood.

For the CDR3, the DNA is TGTGCCATCAGTGAGACAGGTAGCAATCAGCCCCAGCATTTT. This sequence encodes CAISETGSNQPQHF. The chain recombines TRBV10-3 with TRBJ1-5; possibly TRBD1 for D (5 bases). This CDR3 spans 14 amino acids. The germline V gene encodes CDR1 ENHRY and CDR2 SYGVKD. V was trimmed by 2 bases and J by 0 bases, leaving 5 bases between them.